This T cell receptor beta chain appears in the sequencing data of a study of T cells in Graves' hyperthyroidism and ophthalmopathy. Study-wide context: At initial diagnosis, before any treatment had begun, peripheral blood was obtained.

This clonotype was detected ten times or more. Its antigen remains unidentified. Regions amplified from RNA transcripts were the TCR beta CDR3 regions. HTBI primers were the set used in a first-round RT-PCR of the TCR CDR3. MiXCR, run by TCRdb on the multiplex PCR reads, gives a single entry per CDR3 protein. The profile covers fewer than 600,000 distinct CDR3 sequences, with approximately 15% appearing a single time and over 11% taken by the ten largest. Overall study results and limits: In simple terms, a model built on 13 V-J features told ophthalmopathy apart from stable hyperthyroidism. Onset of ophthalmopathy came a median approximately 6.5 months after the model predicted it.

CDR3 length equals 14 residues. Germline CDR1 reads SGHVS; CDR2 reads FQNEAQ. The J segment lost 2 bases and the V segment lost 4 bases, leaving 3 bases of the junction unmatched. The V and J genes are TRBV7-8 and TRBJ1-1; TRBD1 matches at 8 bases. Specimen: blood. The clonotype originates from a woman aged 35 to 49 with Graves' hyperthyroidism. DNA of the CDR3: TGTGCCAGCAGCTGGGACAGGCAAAACACTGAAGCTTTCTTT. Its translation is CASSWDRQNTEAFF. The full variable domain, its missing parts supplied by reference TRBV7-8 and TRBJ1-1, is GAGVSQSPRYKVAKRGQDVALRCDPISGHVSLFWYQQALGQGPEFLTYFQNEAQLDKSGLPSDRFFAERPEGSVSTLKIQRTQQEDSAVYLCASSWDRQNTEAFFGQGTRLTVV.